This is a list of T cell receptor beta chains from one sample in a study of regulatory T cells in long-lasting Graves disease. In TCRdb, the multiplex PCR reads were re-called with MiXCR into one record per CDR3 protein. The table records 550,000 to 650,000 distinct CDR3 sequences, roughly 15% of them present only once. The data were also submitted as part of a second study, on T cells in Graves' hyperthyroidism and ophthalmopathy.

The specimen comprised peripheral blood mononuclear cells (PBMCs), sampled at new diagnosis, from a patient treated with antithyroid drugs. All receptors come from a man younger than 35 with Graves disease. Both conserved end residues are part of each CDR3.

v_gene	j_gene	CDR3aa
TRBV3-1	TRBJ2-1	CASSQERLAKKRNEQFF
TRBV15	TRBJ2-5	CATSRRDTLPQETQYF
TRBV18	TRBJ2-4	CASSPRLAGGGDIQYF
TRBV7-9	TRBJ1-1	CASSLAAENTEAFF
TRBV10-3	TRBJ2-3	CAIRNTSGRTTGTQYF
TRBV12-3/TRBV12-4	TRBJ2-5	CASSRTSGAETQYF
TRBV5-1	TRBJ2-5	CASSLGPQGTQETQYF
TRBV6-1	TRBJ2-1	CASSGPKHNEQFF
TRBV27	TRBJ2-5	CASSSPGTPGETQYF
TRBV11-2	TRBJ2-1	CASSFDRHNEQFF
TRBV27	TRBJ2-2	CASSSWTGGTGELFF
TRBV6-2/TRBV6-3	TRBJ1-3	CASSSRDSYSGNTIYF
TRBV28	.	CASRSGLAGEETQYF